Reported below is one TCR beta chain. This sample was taken from a study of blood T cell repertoires in COVID-19. The wider study: Samples taken during acute and convalescent COVID-19 were collected in the United States, Italy and Spain. From T cells, B-cell-depleted T cells, or PBMCs came the material, which was cDNA or gDNA.

Using immunoSEQ multiplex PCR, the repertoire was profiled, and TCRdb retains in-frame clones only, with some absent. Seen here are under 200,000 clones, almost 85% observed once, and the top ten hold less than 15%. This CDR3 region has 15 residues. Germline V CDR1 and CDR2: SGHRS, YFSETQ. The V and J ends lost 4 bases and 3 bases respectively, with 17 bases between them. Input material: peripheral blood. The chain is built from TRBV5-1 and TRBJ2-7; tentative D call: TRBD1 (5 bases). The sequence derives from a man younger than 35 with active or convalescent COVID-19. CDR3 protein: CASSPAAGLIYEQYF. The CDR3 DNA reads TGCGCCAGCAGCCCCGCGGCAGGGTTGATCTACGAGCAGTACTTC.